The 20 T cell receptor beta chains below were found in one sample sequenced in a study of T cells in Graves' hyperthyroidism and ophthalmopathy. Authors of the study amplified TCR beta CDR3 regions from RNA transcripts. In the first-round RT-PCR of the TCR CDR3, the HTBI primer set was used. One entry per CDR3 protein results from TCRdb running MiXCR on the multiplex PCR reads. This repertoire shows hundreds of thousands of distinct CDR3 sequences, roughly 17% found once; its top ten account for around 3.9%. Source material: blood. Every receptor here comes from a woman in her twenties or thirties with Graves' hyperthyroidism.

This clonotype was seen ten or more times. The chain is built from TRBV15 and TRBJ2-1; 7 nucleotides line up with TRBD2. J lost 6 bases, V lost 0 bases, and 5 bases had no gene match. CDR1 LNHNV and CDR2 YYDKDF come from the germline V gene (reference sequence). CDR3 length equals 15 residues. As DNA, the CDR3 is TGTGCCACCAGCAGAGATCCGGGCGGGAGCAATGAGCAGTTCTTC. Translated: CATSRDPGGSNEQFF.

The chain is built from TRBV4-2 and TRBJ2-7; no clear D gene. The germline V and J ends were trimmed by 1 base and 9 bases, with 16 bases remaining between them. The CDR3 is 14 residues long. Germline V gives CDR1 LGHNA, CDR2 YNFKEQ. As DNA, the CDR3 is TGTGCCAGCAGCCAAGGCAATAGCCCCCTCGGGCAGTACTTC. Translation gives CASSQGNSPLGQYF.

Remarks on this clonotype: The germline gene is not matched at one end of the junction; a read error may be the cause. V is TRBV4-3 and J is TRBJ2-1, with TRBD1 identical over 8 bases. The CDR3 is 15 amino acids. Germline CDR1 is LGHNA and CDR2 is YSLEER. CDR3 bases: TGTGCCAGCAGTCAGGGGGCATCGTCCTACAATGAGCAGTTCTTC. The encoded protein is CASSQGASSYNEQFF.

This clonotype came up many times. The V call is TRBV11-2, the J call TRBJ2-3; D is uncertain. The CDR3 has 16 residues. Trimming removed 0 bases at V and 2 bases at J, with 12 bases between. The V gene's germline CDR1 is SGHAT and CDR2 FQNNGV. The CDR3 DNA is TGTGCCAGCAGCTTAGACAGTATACTTAACACAGATACGCAGTATTTT. Amino acids: CASSLDSILNTDTQYF.

This clonotype was observed a few times. The chain carries TRBV7-3 and TRBJ2-2, with 8 bases fitting TRBD1. Germline V gives CDR1 SGHTA, CDR2 FQGTGA. The junction had 6 bases not matched to a gene; V was cut back by 5 bases and J by 4 bases. The CDR3 extends over 15 amino acids. Here the CDR3 reads CASSLDRAGTGELFF. The CDR3, as DNA: TGTGCCAGCAGCCTGGACAGGGCTGGCACCGGGGAGCTGTTTTTT.

The chain carries TRBV19 and TRBJ1-2; possible D gene TRBD1, 5 bases. The CDR3 is 14 amino acids. Trimming stripped 3 bases from V and 5 bases from J, with 13 bases between. The germline gives CDR1 LNHDA, CDR2 SQIVND (reference sequence). The CDR3 region has the DNA TGTGCCAGTAGTATCTCCGGGACGGCTTATGGCTACACCTTC. Protein sequence: CASSISGTAYGYTF.

A word on this clonotype: Since a much larger clone is just one base distant, this may be a read error. The chain recombines TRBV20-1 with TRBJ2-7, with D tentatively TRBD2 (5 bases). This CDR3 is built from 14 residues. The germline CDR1 and CDR2 sequences are DFQATT and SNEGSKA (reference sequence). The CDR3 DNA reads as TGCGGTGCTAGAGCTAGGACTTCCCTCTACGAGCAGTACTTC. Its translation is CGARARTSLYEQYF.

This clonotype was observed many times. This rearrangement joins TRBV7-9 to TRBJ2-1; TRBD1 agrees at 8 bases. CDR1 and CDR2 (germline): SEHNR, FQNEAQ (reference sequence). The CDR3 has 16 residues. V trimming: 5 bases; J trimming: 4 bases; junction bases outside the gene matches: 10. The CDR3 loop reads CASSPPDRGVYNEQFF. CDR3 coding DNA: TGTGCCAGCAGCCCCCCAGACAGGGGAGTATACAATGAGCAGTTCTTC.

This rearrangement joins TRBV5-1 to TRBJ2-2; D unresolved. There are 15 residues in the CDR3. The V end lost 0 bases, the J end lost 1 base, and 7 bases lay between the germline ends. The germline CDR1 and CDR2 sequences are SGHRS and YFSETQ. In DNA, the CDR3 is TGCGCCAGCAGCTTGGGCCTTTTGAACACCGGGGAGCTGTTTTTT. Translation gives CASSLGLLNTGELFF.

The gene calls are TRBV2 and TRBJ2-6; D not resolved. This CDR3 is 15 amino acids long. Germline CDR1 reads SNHLY; CDR2 reads FYNNEI. With 8 bases removed from V and 0 bases from J, the gap between germline ends came to 11 bases. DNA of the CDR3: TGTGCCAGCGTTATTGGGATCTCTGGGGCCAACGTCCTGACTTTC. Protein product: CASVIGISGANVLTF.

There are many counts of this clonotype. The gene calls are TRBV10-3 and TRBJ1-1; TRBD1 might be the D (6 bases). The CDR3 length is 15 residues. V shed 8 bases and J shed 3 bases, with 19 bases lying between them. Germline loops: CDR1 ENHRY, CDR2 SYGVKD. Here the CDR3 reads CAIRRQGIGDTEAFF. The DNA of the CDR3 is TGTGCCATCCGGCGTCAGGGGATCGGTGACACTGAAGCTTTCTTT.

Only a few counts were recorded for this clonotype. The chain carries TRBV7-6 and TRBJ2-2, with D maybe TRBD2 (6 bases). This CDR3 spans 17 amino acids. Between the trimmed V and J ends, which lost 1 base and 1 base, there was a span of 13 bases. The germline gives CDR1 SGHVS, CDR2 FNYEAQ. CDR3: CASSLVVSGGNTGELFF. The CDR3 nucleotides are TGTGCCAGCAGCTTAGTCGTATCCGGGGGGAACACCGGGGAGCTGTTTTTT.

Worth noting for this clonotype: A much larger clone is a single base away; this may be a read error. The chain's CDR3 is CASSLVPSGYEQYF. CDR3 bases: TGTGCTAGTAGTTTGGTACCTAGCGGATACGAGCAGTACTTC. The genes are TRBV12-5 and TRBJ2-7, with 7 bases matching TRBD2. CDR3 size: 14 residues. Germline values: CDR1 LGHNT, CDR2 FRNRAP. The full variable domain, its missing parts supplied by reference TRBV12-5 and TRBJ2-7, is DARVTQTPRHKVTEMGQEVTMRCQPILGHNTVFWYRQTMMQGLELLAYFRNRAPLDDSGMPKDRFSAEMPDATLATLKIQPSEPRDSAVYFCASSLVPSGYEQYFGPGTRLTVT.

This clonotype was picked up a small number of times. The rearrangement links TRBV12-5 to TRBJ2-3; D might be TRBD2 (5 bases). Germline CDR1 reads LGHNT; CDR2 reads FRNRAP. Trimming removed 2 bases at V and 7 bases at J, with 10 bases between. This CDR3 comprises 13 residues. The CDR3 region is CASGLWETNTQYF. CDR3 nucleotides: TGTGCTAGTGGTTTGTGGGAGACAAATACGCAGTATTTT.

The V gene is TRBV20-1, the J gene TRBJ2-1, with D unclear. Trimming stripped 5 bases from V and 6 bases from J, with 17 bases between. This CDR3 is built from 14 residues. Germline loops: CDR1 DFQATT, CDR2 SNEGSKA (reference sequence). CDR3 in amino acids: CSAALRPRPNEQFF. The CDR3 coding sequence is TGCAGTGCTGCCCTACGGCCTCGACCCAATGAGCAGTTCTTC.

This clonotype was recorded many times. This chain joins TRBV7-3 and TRBJ2-1; 7 bases are a match to TRBD2. The J segment lost 8 bases and the V segment lost 4 bases, leaving 17 bases of the junction unmatched. Germline V CDR1 and CDR2: SGHTA, FQGTGA. The CDR3 length is 17 residues. The CDR3 is CASSSGGSGTKLDEQFF. In DNA form, the CDR3 reads TGTGCCAGCAGCTCTGGGGGGTCCGGGACTAAGTTGGATGAGCAGTTCTTC.

This clonotype came up many times. The chain recombines TRBV28 with TRBJ2-7; 7 bases align to TRBD1. V dropped 6 bases and J dropped 9; count of bases not matched to a gene: 14. Per germline, CDR1 MDHEN and CDR2 SYDVKM. This CDR3 spans 14 amino acids. CDR3 region: CASSRDRALHAQYF. As DNA, the CDR3 is TGTGCCAGCAGCCGGGACAGAGCCTTACATGCGCAGTACTTC.

This chain connects TRBV4-1 to TRBJ2-5; no clear D. Germline CDR1 and CDR2: MGHRA and YSYEKL. The CDR3 runs to 15 residues. Trimming pared 2 bases from V and 1 base from J, leaving 11 bases between. In DNA form, the CDR3 reads TGCGCCAGCAGCCAATCTTCGGCGGTCCAAGAGACCCAGTACTTC. Translated, it gives CASSQSSAVQETQYF.

The chain is built from TRBV20-1 and TRBJ2-1, with D unresolved. The CDR3 extends over 13 amino acids. Germline V gives CDR1 DFQATT, CDR2 SNEGSKA (reference sequence). With 3 bases removed from V and 6 bases from J, the gap between germline ends came to 12 bases. The CDR3 DNA reads as TGCAGTGCTAGTACCCCGTGGAGCAATGAGCAGTTCTTC. Its translation is CSASTPWSNEQFF.

The genes are TRBV15 and TRBJ1-1; tentative D call: TRBD1 (5 bases). CDR1 is LNHNV, CDR2 YYDKDF, per germline (reference sequence). This CDR3 contains 14 residues. Deletions cut 1 base from V and 2 bases from J, with 8 bases between. The chain's CDR3 is CATSRVGTNTEAFF. The CDR3 DNA reads TGTGCCACCAGCAGAGTAGGGACCAACACTGAAGCTTTCTTT.